This T cell receptor beta chain was captured in a study of shared clonotypes between healthy human individuals. V was trimmed by 3 bases and J by 0 bases, leaving 10 bases between them. The CDR3 totals 15 residues. Germline-derived CDR1 and CDR2 are SGDLS and YYNGEE. Libraries were prepared by immunoSEQ multiplex PCR; TCRdb keeps only in-frame clonotypes and omits some of them. This repertoire shows roughly 1.5 million clones, about 98% found once; its top ten account for approximately 0.44%. The source material was naive CD4+ T cells sorted from blood. Subset of the sample: CD45RA+ positively selected. This sequence was found in a man aged 25 to 40 in good health. J is TRBJ2-1 and V is TRBV9; no firm D call. The CDR3 here is CASSALGISYNEQFF. The DNA for the CDR3 is TGTGCCAGCAGCGCCCTAGGGATCTCCTACAATGAGCAGTTCTTC.